This section outlines one TCR beta chain sequence together with its context. Its antigen is unidentified. The source of the sample is a study of cytomegalovirus exposure and HLA in healthy donors. Notes on the study in general: The investigators catalogued 164 TCR beta chains as cytomegalovirus-associated.

Looked up from germline, CDR1 is SGHTA and CDR2 is FQGNSA. V dropped 8 bases and J dropped 5 bases, with 13 bases sitting between them. The CDR3 has 13 residues. Primers: 60 Vbeta forward and 13 Jbeta reverse. The data were produced by immunoSEQ multiplex PCR, yet TCRdb's version contains in-frame clones alone and is incomplete. The repertoire holds about 160,000 clones, with around 80% as singletons. The sample comprised PBMCs. The J gene is TRBJ2-1, the V gene TRBV7-2; D perhaps matches TRBD2 (5 bases). This clonotype was sampled from a male donor in good health and CMV-seropositive. Written as DNA, the CDR3 is TGTGCCAGCGAGGCCCAGCGGAACAATGAGCAGTTCTTC. It yields the protein CASEAQRNNEQFF.